This TCR beta chain was captured in a study of shared clonotypes between healthy human individuals. The wider study: For every donor, three CD4 naive, three CD4 memory, two CD8 naive and one CD8 memory plates were used. The study's findings and limits: Genetic and exposure-history diversity was limited by the few donors.

CD45RA+ naive and CD45RA-negative memory subsets were separated from CD4+ cells. CDR3 length: 16 residues. Assay used: immunoSEQ multiplex PCR; TCRdb lists only in-frame clones, some missing. Of 950,000 to 1,200,000 clones in the sample, roughly 77% were seen once. As for this clone: Its antigen is not identified.

The sequencing input was memory CD4+ T cells from PBMCs. Subset specified: CD45RA-negative fraction. The V gene is TRBV21-1, the J gene TRBJ2-7; TRBD2, the table's D call, was not compared with the DNA. TRBV21-1 counts as a pseudogene. The clonotype comes from a young man in good health. Some clones in this sample may be carry-over from other donors' samples. The CDR3 DNA reads TGTGCCAGCACCTCCAGGACGACTAGCACACCGGGGGAGCAGTACTTC. Protein product: CASTSRTTSTPGEQYF.